This TCR beta chain was documented in a study of STAT3 mutations in large granular lymphocyte leukemia. Findings and limits, study-wide: In several patients, dominant TCR clone burden exceeded STAT3 mutant burden. In some patients, a small highly pathogenic clone possibly went undetected. At least one immunodominant TCR beta clonotype appeared in every T-cell large granular lymphocyte leukemia patient.

About this clone: Antigen specificity is unknown.

Each sample's TCRbeta library yielded on average around 40,000 productive templates. Assay used: immunoSEQ multiplex PCR; TCRdb lists only in-frame clones, some missing. Of tens of thousands of clones in the sample, approximately 86% were seen once. J lost 2 bases, V lost 6 bases, and 7 bases had no gene match. The length of the CDR3 is 16 residues. Germline V gives CDR1 SNHLY, CDR2 FYNNEI. The chain links TRBV2 to TRBJ2-3, with 11 bases fitting TRBD2. This receptor was taken from a man in his sixties with T-cell large granular lymphocyte leukemia. Some clones in this sample may be carry-over from other donors' samples. Sequenced input: peripheral blood mononuclear cells. CDR3 bases: TGTGCCAGCAGCACCGGGACTAGCGGTGTCACAGATACGCAGTATTTT. Translating gives CASSTGTSGVTDTQYF.